Each of the 27 T cell receptor beta chains below was sequenced from the same sample in a study of T cell changes during pregnancy in multiple sclerosis. Generated by immunoSEQ multiplex PCR, the TCRdb table keeps only in-frame clones and is missing some. The table shows 85,000 to 130,000 clones, with about 90% occurring only once. The source material was peripheral blood, sampled before pregnancy. The receptor set was obtained from a female donor with multiple sclerosis, enrolled in a pregnancy study.

The V call is TRBV28, the J call TRBJ2-7, with D unresolved. The CDR3 runs to 12 residues. In germline, CDR1 is MDHEN, CDR2 SYDVKM. The ends were cut back, 5 bases at V and 2 bases at J, with 7 bases in the middle. CDR3 residues: CASSLYTYEQYF. In nucleotides, the CDR3 is TGTGCCAGCAGTCTTTATACCTACGAGCAGTACTTC.

This rearrangement joins TRBV7-6 to TRBJ2-2, with 8 bases lining up with TRBD2. The CDR3 extends over 16 amino acids. Germline-derived CDR1 and CDR2 are SGHVS and FNYEAQ. V shed 3 bases and J 2 bases; nucleotides not matched to a gene: 5. CDR3 DNA: TGTGCCAGCAGCTTGGGGGGACTAGGAAACACCGGGGAGCTGTTTTTT. It specifies CASSLGGLGNTGELFF. Full variable domain (remainder filled in from reference TRBV7-6 and TRBJ2-2): GAGVSQSPRYKVTKRGQDVALRCDPISGHVSLYWYRQALGQGPEFLTYFNYEAQQDKSGLPNDRFSAERPEGSISTLTIQRTEQRDSAMYRCASSLGGLGNTGELFFGEGSRLTVL.

The chain employs TRBV27 and TRBJ2-7, with 7 bases matching TRBD2. V was clipped by 5 bases and J by 1 base; unmatched bases: 11. Germline V lookup: CDR1 MNHEY, CDR2 SMNVEV (reference sequence). The CDR3 extends over 16 amino acids. For the CDR3, the DNA is TGTGCCAGCAGTAAAAATGCCGGGACTACATCCTACGAGCAGTACTTC. Translated, it gives CASSKNAGTTSYEQYF.

This clone turned up a few times. The chain employs TRBV20-1 and TRBJ1-1, with D possibly matching TRBD1 (5 bases). Germline CDR1 and CDR2: DFQATT and SNEGSKA (reference sequence). V lost 4 bases, J lost 7 bases, and 7 bases lay in between. This CDR3 has 10 residues. The CDR3 sequence: CSAIRDEAFF. CDR3 DNA sequence: TGCAGTGCTATCAGGGATGAAGCTTTCTTT.

The CDR3 bases are TGTGCCACCTCCTCTTTAGGGGTTGGCAATGAGCAGTTCTTC. As protein: CATSSLGVGNEQFF. V is TRBV19 and J is TRBJ2-1, with D possibly TRBD1 on 5 matching bases. CDR3 length equals 14 residues. V shed 10 bases and J shed 6 bases, with 19 bases lying between them. The germline V gene encodes CDR1 LNHDA and CDR2 SQIVND (reference sequence).

The chain joins TRBV9 to TRBJ2-4, with 8 bases fitting TRBD1. V lost 0 bases, J lost 0 bases, and 17 bases stayed unmatched. Looked up from germline, CDR1 is SGDLS and CDR2 is YYNGEE. CDR3 size: 21 residues. The CDR3 sequence is CASSVDEGGQEEGVAKNIQYF. The DNA for the CDR3 is TGTGCCAGCAGCGTAGACGAGGGGGGACAGGAGGAGGGAGTAGCCAAAAACATTCAGTACTTC.

V usage is TRBV5-5 and J usage is TRBJ2-7; TRBD2 matches at 9 bases. The V segment lost 7 bases and the J segment 2 bases; nucleotides outside the gene matches: 4. From germline, CDR1 is SGHKS and CDR2 YYEKEE (reference sequence). The CDR3 consists of 13 residues. The CDR3 loop is CASSRGGTYEQYF. The CDR3 DNA is TGTGCCAGCTCGCGGGGGGGTACCTACGAGCAGTACTTC.

V usage is TRBV6-5 and J usage is TRBJ2-3; D is perhaps TRBD2 (5 bases). The CDR3 length is 14 residues. V was pared by 2 bases and J by 4 bases, with 10 bases between. CDR1 is MNHEY and CDR2 is SVGAGI in the germline V gene. The CDR3 here is CASSYVERADTQYF. In DNA, the CDR3 is TGTGCCAGCAGTTACGTGGAGAGGGCAGATACGCAGTATTTT.

The chain is built from TRBV19 and TRBJ2-4, with 7 bases matching TRBD1. Germline V lookup: CDR1 LNHDA, CDR2 SQIVND (reference sequence). Trimming at V came to 4 bases and at J to 3 bases, leaving 6 bases not matched to a gene. CDR3 length: 15 amino acids. CDR3 sequence (DNA): TGTGCCAGTAGTACGACAGGGTGGGTCAAAAACATTCAGTACTTC. It specifies CASSTTGWVKNIQYF.

The V gene is TRBV11-3, the J gene TRBJ2-7, with 7 nucleotides matching TRBD2. This CDR3 spans 14 amino acids. Germline V lookup: CDR1 SGHNT, CDR2 YENEEA. V gave up 5 bases and J gave up 5 bases; unmatched junction bases: 9. As DNA, the CDR3 is TGTGCCAGCAGCCCGGGGCCCACTAGCGACGAGCAGTACTTC. Translating gives CASSPGPTSDEQYF.

The V call is TRBV9, the J call TRBJ1-3; the D is unclear. This CDR3 region has 15 residues. The V gene lost 0 bases and the J gene lost 8 bases, with 15 bases spanning the gap. Germline CDR1 SGDLS, CDR2 YYNGEE. CDR3 region: CASSVGGGSVDTIYF. The CDR3, as DNA: TGTGCCAGCAGCGTAGGCGGAGGGTCAGTAGACACCATATATTTT.

The gene calls are TRBV7-9 and TRBJ2-5; 7 positions agree with TRBD1. V lost 5 bases to trimming and J lost 5 bases; unmatched junction nucleotides: 8. The CDR3 runs to 14 residues. Germline assignment: CDR1 SEHNR and CDR2 FQNEAQ (reference sequence). CDR3: CASSPKTGRETQYF. In DNA, the CDR3 is TGTGCCAGCAGCCCGAAGACAGGGCGGGAGACCCAGTACTTC.

The genes are TRBV11-2 and TRBJ1-1; D unclear. Germline V lookup: CDR1 SGHAT, CDR2 FQNNGV. This CDR3 is built from 14 residues. The V and J ends lost 1 base and 4 bases respectively, with 10 bases between them. As DNA, the CDR3 is TGTGCCAGCAGCTTAGGAGGGCCGAGCACTGAAGCTTTCTTT. Translated, it gives CASSLGGPSTEAFF.

The chain recombines TRBV9 with TRBJ2-7; D gene ambiguous. CDR3 length: 13 amino acids. V shed 0 bases and J shed 3 bases, with 7 bases lying between them. Germline CDR1 reads SGDLS; CDR2 reads YYNGEE. DNA of the CDR3: TGTGCCAGCAGCGTAGGGGCAAACTACGAGCAGTACTTC. Translating it yields CASSVGANYEQYF.

This chain connects TRBV16 to TRBJ2-5; 7 positions match TRBD2. The CDR3 covers 16 residues. The V and J ends lost 0 bases and 4 bases, in that order; junction bases with no gene match: 8. Germline V gives CDR1 KGHSY, CDR2 FQNENV. The CDR3 DNA reads as TGTGCCAGCAGCCAATCGTACACGGGGAGGGGAGAGACCCAGTACTTC. Its translation is CASSQSYTGRGETQYF.

The J gene is TRBJ2-1, the V gene TRBV28, with 13 bases lining up with TRBD2. The CDR3 spans 21 residues. The germline V gene encodes CDR1 MDHEN and CDR2 SYDVKM. J was trimmed by 4 bases and V by 1 base; bases with no gene match: 16. The CDR3 reads CASSLYLGGLAGDLDYNEQFF. The CDR3 region has the DNA TGTGCCAGCAGTTTATATCTAGGTGGACTAGCGGGAGATCTGGATTACAATGAGCAGTTCTTC.

The chain joins TRBV10-3 to TRBJ2-3; D is possibly TRBD2 (6 bases). Germline values: CDR1 ENHRY, CDR2 SYGVKD. V was pared by 7 bases and J by 4 bases, with 15 bases between. The CDR3 is made up of 14 amino acids. The CDR3 here is CAITPDPGADTQYF. In DNA form, the CDR3 reads TGTGCCATCACACCGGACCCGGGGGCAGATACGCAGTATTTT.

This clone was found a few times. The chain joins TRBV6-5 to TRBJ1-1; TRBD1 is a possible D gene (5 bases). Germline-derived CDR1 and CDR2 are MNHEY and SVGAGI. V dropped 0 bases and J dropped 4 bases, with 9 bases sitting between them. The CDR3 loop spans 14 amino acids. CDR3: CASSYSTEFTEAFF. The CDR3 coding sequence is TGTGCCAGCAGTTACTCGACAGAGTTCACTGAAGCTTTCTTT.

The J gene is TRBJ2-3, the V gene TRBV2, with 8 positions matching TRBD1. From germline, CDR1 is SNHLY and CDR2 FYNNEI. J gave up 6 bases and V 6 bases, and 11 bases lay outside the gene matches. The CDR3 length is 15 residues. The CDR3 coding sequence is TGTGCCAGCAGCGGCGACAGGGGTGGCCTGGATACGCAGTATTTT. This codes for CASSGDRGGLDTQYF.

The chain is built from TRBV27 and TRBJ1-4, with TRBD1 matching 7 bases. This CDR3 has 14 amino acids. The germline V gene encodes CDR1 MNHEY and CDR2 SMNVEV (reference sequence). Trimming removed 0 bases from V and 8 bases from J; junction bases left unmatched: 3. This chain's CDR3 is CASSLSTGPEKLFF. CDR3 bases: TGTGCCAGCAGTTTATCGACAGGGCCCGAAAAACTGTTTTTT.

The V call is TRBV6-6, the J call TRBJ1-5, with D perhaps TRBD1 (6 bases). V was trimmed by 5 bases and J by 0 bases, leaving 14 bases between them. The germline V gene has CDR1 MNHNY and CDR2 SVGAGI (reference sequence). This CDR3 has 16 residues. The CDR3 bases are TGTGCCAGCAGTCGCAAACAGGGATATAGCAATCAGCCCCAGCATTTT. Translating it yields CASSRKQGYSNQPQHF.

This chain uses TRBV13 with TRBJ1-2, with D maybe TRBD1 (5 bases). Germline-derived CDR1 and CDR2 are PRHDT and FYEKMQ (reference sequence). The CDR3 is made up of 15 amino acids. V was cut by 1 base and J by 4 bases, with 13 bases left in between. For the CDR3, the DNA is TGTGCCAGCAGCTTAGTTGCCGGGGGGATCTATGGCTACACCTTC. It specifies CASSLVAGGIYGYTF.

The chain employs TRBV6-1 and TRBJ2-5, with D possibly matching TRBD1 (6 bases). V was cut by 3 bases and J by 5 bases, with 16 bases left in between. This CDR3 spans 15 amino acids. Germline V gene lookup returns CDR1 MNHNS and CDR2 SASEGT. The CDR3 region has the DNA TGTGCCAGCAGTGAGGGGGACACGGATTTGGAGACCCAGTACTTC. It translates to CASSEGDTDLETQYF.

The V call is TRBV9, the J call TRBJ2-6; weak D call: TRBD2 (6 bases). Germline V lookup: CDR1 SGDLS, CDR2 YYNGEE. V gave up 5 bases and J gave up 1 base, with 13 bases separating them. CDR3 length equals 16 residues. The CDR3 here is CASRASGASGANVLTF. For the CDR3, the DNA is TGTGCCAGCAGGGCTTCGGGAGCATCTGGGGCCAACGTCCTGACTTTC.

The rearrangement uses TRBV29-1 and TRBJ2-7; the match to TRBD2 covers 8 bases. Germline values: CDR1 SQVTM, CDR2 ANQGSEA. The CDR3 sequence is 15 residues long. Trimming at V came to 5 bases and at J to 2 bases, leaving 11 bases not matched to a gene. In DNA form, the CDR3 reads TGCAGCGTTAAGGGGGGGGAGCGGGGGACCTACGAGCAGTACTTC. It is translated as CSVKGGERGTYEQYF.

The V gene is TRBV7-2, the J gene TRBJ1-2; 11 nucleotides line up with TRBD1. This CDR3 spans 17 amino acids. Unmatched junction bases numbered 14, after V lost 4 bases and J lost 7 bases. The germline V gene encodes CDR1 SGHTA and CDR2 FQGNSA. The CDR3 spells CASSSSLVVGQGGGYTF. CDR3 nucleotides: TGTGCCAGCAGCTCCTCACTCGTCGTGGGACAGGGGGGTGGCTACACCTTC.

The V gene is TRBV10-3, the J gene TRBJ1-5; no definite D call. The CDR3 has 18 amino acids. The V gene lost 2 bases and the J gene lost 0 bases, with 17 bases spanning the gap. Germline V lookup: CDR1 ENHRY, CDR2 SYGVKD. CDR3 DNA sequence: TGTGCCATCAGTGAGGCACCCCCGGGGTCCGTTAGCAATCAGCCCCAGCATTTT. Its translation is CAISEAPPGSVSNQPQHF.